Sequencing of this T cell receptor (beta chain) was carried out in a study of blood T cell repertoires in COVID-19. TCRdb's table, derived via immunoSEQ multiplex PCR, lists solely in-frame clones and lacks some. The sample records 200,000 to 250,000 clones, 88% being singletons. V was trimmed by 5 bases and J by 8 bases, leaving 15 bases between them. Germline CDR1 reads MNHEY; CDR2 reads SVGAGI. The CDR3 length is 13 residues. What was sequenced was PBMCs or T cells enriched from blood (not recorded which). This clonotype originated in a woman between 25 and 40 years old who had been exposed to COVID-19. The chain is built from TRBV6-5 and TRBJ1-2; possible D gene TRBD1, 5 bases. The CDR3 DNA is TGTGCCAGCAGTCGAGACAGTCCCTCCGGCTACACCTTC. Its protein product is CASSRDSPSGYTF.